This paragraph reports one T cell receptor (beta chain). The CDR3 contains 16 residues. Trimming took 2 bases from V and 4 from J; bases not matched to a gene: 10. Per the germline V gene, CDR1 is MNHEY and CDR2 is SMNVEV (reference sequence). Residents of about two dozen US areas, aged roughly 18 to 89 years, made up the participants. Recovered status applied to Cohort 3 donors who had two consecutive negative PCRs. It also applied to those with clearance or with symptom resolution. The sample originates from a study of blood T cell repertoires in COVID-19. Study-level information: In each case, the material was cDNA or gDNA derived from T cells, B-cell-depleted T cells, or PBMCs.

Original processing notes: Estimated nucleated cell counts came from reference gene primer amplification. Sequencing was performed with immunoSEQ multiplex PCR; in TCRdb, only in-frame clones are kept and a portion is missing. From that table come the V and J calls and clone size; the DNA was used to work out D and trimming. The data hold around 310,000 clones, with approximately 88% observed a single time. The J gene is TRBJ1-1, the V gene TRBV27; 7 bases match TRBD1. The sequencing sample was made of PBMCs or T cells enriched from blood (not recorded which). The receptor was derived from a man aged 30 to 45 who had recovered from COVID-19. CDR3 in DNA: TGTGCCAGCAGTTTAGGGACAGCACTGGGGGTCACTGAAGCTTTCTTT. This translates into CASSLGTALGVTEAFF.